This TCR beta chain was sequenced for a study of T cell repertoires in cytomegalovirus infection. Study as a whole: Based on public TCR beta signatures, there were indications of CMV infection and of a matching HLA type. Notes on the study in general: Adding up the frequency of public TCR beta families identified people who carried CMV plus the relevant HLA. The ex vivo response was dominated by HLA-C-restricted CMV-specific TCR beta clonotypes.

Each CDR3 protein is one row after TCRdb ran MiXCR on the reads. The table shows some 600,000 distinct CDR3 sequences, with less than 25% occurring only once. This clonotype was found many times. Antigen unknown. The V and J ends lost 7 bases and 5 bases, in that order; junction bases with no gene match: 5. The germline V gene encodes CDR1 SQVTM and CDR2 ANQGSEA. There are 14 residues in the CDR3. Material for sequencing was CD8+ T cells from PBMCs. This receptor was obtained from a human donor in good health (CMV status not recorded). Some clones in this sample may be carry-over from other donors' samples. The gene calls are TRBV29-1 and TRBJ2-4, with 13 nucleotides matching TRBD2. The CDR3 reads CSARLAGGQNIQYF. The CDR3 region has the DNA TGCAGCGCCAGACTAGCGGGGGGCCAAAACATTCAGTACTTC.